This T cell receptor (beta chain) was retrieved from a study of blood T cell repertoires in COVID-19. Overall study: There were acute and convalescent COVID-19 samples, and they came from the United States, Italy and Spain.

Measured with immunoSEQ multiplex PCR; TCRdb has only the in-frame clones, and not every one. The table has roughly 81,000 clones, about nine tenths seen once. This CDR3 region has 17 residues. Germline-derived CDR1 and CDR2 are LGHDT and YNNKEL (reference sequence). V lost 4 bases, J lost 1 base, and 8 bases stayed unmatched. This TCR came from a woman in her forties or fifties in a cohort sampled during active COVID-19. The chain uses TRBV3-1 (or the pseudogene TRBV3-2) and TRBJ2-3, with 10 bases identical to TRBD2. Sequencing was carried out using peripheral blood. CDR3 sequence: CASSRGTSASGTDTQYF. CDR3 nucleotides: TGTGCCAGCAGCCGAGGGACTAGCGCCTCCGGCACAGATACGCAGTATTTT.